This T cell receptor beta chain was identified in a study of shared clonotypes between healthy human individuals. As for the study in general: With ages of 18 to 49, the donors were two women and a few men. Findings and caveats of the study: Some naive CD4 clonotypes, 4% to 6%, turned up in common across four donors.

Partitioning of CD4+ cells yielded a CD45RA+ naive subset and a CD45RA-negative memory subset. The CDR3 extends over 15 amino acids. Looked up from germline, CDR1 is SNHLY and CDR2 is FYNNEI. J gave up 6 bases and V 2 bases, and 4 bases lay outside the gene matches. Worth noting for this clone: Its antigen is not identified.

At deep level, the assay was performed. Assay used: immunoSEQ multiplex PCR; TCRdb lists only in-frame clones, some missing. Here the sample spans some 500,000 clones, 96% being singletons. This chain links TRBV2 with TRBJ1-4, with 9 bases aligning to TRBD1. Sample: naive CD4+ T cells sorted from blood. The subset here: CD45RA+ positively selected. This TCR came from a woman between 25 and 40 years old in good health. The CDR3 spells CASSEQGQGDEKLFF. The CDR3 DNA sequence: TGTGCCAGCAGTGAACAGGGACAGGGAGATGAAAAACTGTTTTTT.